The next 10 T cell receptor beta chains were all read from a single sample in a study of regulatory T cells in long-lasting Graves disease (dated by TCRdb to the early 2020s). Library construction relied on multiplex PCR. Sequencing was performed on an Illumina HiSeq 4000. iRepertoire HTBI primers and Arm-PCR amplification of CDR3 regions were used to construct TCR beta libraries. TCRdb reprocessed the public reads (quality trimming at Q25 with fastp, clone calling with MiXCR) and kept in-frame beta chains. For every CDR3 protein sequence, its rows merge into one entry that carries the most common genes and DNA. This sample comprises some 340,000 distinct CDR3 sequences, around 11% of them detected only once. Of the sample, 15% to 20% falls within the top ten clones. Explained via the paper, the time point label denotes: newly diagnosed GD, antithyroid drugs for less than 3 months. For both TCR sequencing and RNA sequencing, RNA was extracted from PBMCs in TRIzol.

This sample was shared with a second study, whose subject was T cells in Graves' hyperthyroidism and ophthalmopathy.

The material sequenced was peripheral blood mononuclear cells (PBMCs), taken at new diagnosis, from a patient treated with antithyroid drugs. These TCRs come from a woman between 18 and 30 years old with Graves disease. Donor details come from another sample of the same person, matched by shared clones.

There are a few counts of this clonotype. The J gene is TRBJ2-1, the V gene TRBV10-3; 11 nucleotides align to TRBD2. Germline CDR1 and CDR2: ENHRY and SYGVKD. The CDR3 is made up of 13 amino acids. The trim removed 8 bases at V and 4 bases at J, leaving 1 base unmatched. CDR3 DNA sequence: TGTGCCATCGGGACTAGCGGATACAATGAGCAGTTCTTC. It is translated as CAIGTSGYNEQFF.

This clonotype was seen many times. The rearrangement links TRBV13 to TRBJ1-1; no clear D gene. Trimming shortened V by 4 bases and J by 4 bases, and 7 bases separated the two germline ends. Germline CDR1 reads PRHDT; CDR2 reads FYEKMQ (reference sequence). The CDR3 totals 12 residues. CDR3 sequence: CASSSPPTEAFF. The CDR3 nucleotides read TGTGCCAGCAGCTCGCCCCCCACTGAAGCTTTCTTT.

Many counts were recorded for this clonotype. The chain carries TRBV20-1 and TRBJ2-7; 7 bases are a match to TRBD2. The CDR3 has 16 residues. V lost 3 bases, J lost 4 bases, and 15 bases stayed unmatched. Germline CDR1 DFQATT, CDR2 SNEGSKA (reference sequence). The CDR3 protein is CSARALRLAEIYEQYF. Here the CDR3 DNA reads TGCAGTGCTAGGGCTCTGAGACTAGCCGAAATTTACGAGCAGTACTTC.

This clonotype was seen many times. The chain uses TRBV6-2 or TRBV6-3 and TRBJ2-7; D call uncertain. The CDR3 contains 14 residues. CDR1 is MNHEY, CDR2 SVGEGT, per germline. The ends were cut back, 4 bases at V and 2 bases at J, with 12 bases in the middle. CDR3 region: CASSSPIYPYEQYF. The CDR3 DNA reads TGTGCCAGCAGTTCCCCCATATATCCCTACGAGCAGTACTTC.

This rearrangement joins TRBV25-1 to TRBJ2-5; D may match TRBD1 or TRBD2 (5 bases each). This CDR3 has 15 amino acids. V gave up 4 bases and J gave up 5 bases, with 17 bases separating them. The germline gives CDR1 MGHDK, CDR2 SYGVNS. CDR3 DNA: TGTGCCAGCAGTGCCCTCGGGGCCGCTGCTGAGACCCAGTACTTC. It translates to CASSALGAAAETQYF.

The sample holds many counts of this clonotype. One end of the junction is discordant with germline, which a read error may explain. V and J are TRBV28 and TRBJ2-3, with 9 positions matching TRBD2. This CDR3 has 17 amino acids. Germline V CDR1 and CDR2: MDHEN, SYDVKM. CDR3: CAGSELAGGPSTDTQYF. In DNA form, the CDR3 reads TGTGCCGGCAGCGAACTGGCGGGAGGGCCTTCCACAGATACGCAGTATTTT.

This clonotype was counted ten times or more. The rearrangement uses TRBV20-1 and TRBJ2-1, with TRBD2 matching over 8 bases. This CDR3 has 14 residues. The J segment lost 9 bases and the V segment lost 6 bases, leaving 13 bases of the junction unmatched. Germline lookup yields CDR1 DFQATT and CDR2 SNEGSKA (reference sequence). Here the CDR3 DNA reads TGCAGTGCAAGGGAAGACGGGAGGGCCACTGAGCAGTTCTTC. Translating gives CSAREDGRATEQFF.

A few counts support this clonotype. The V and J genes are TRBV11-2 and TRBJ1-2, with a weak D call TRBD1 (5 bases). The CDR3 has 15 residues. Trimming took 5 bases from V and 3 from J, leaving 16 bases between them. CDR1 and CDR2 (germline): SGHAT, FQNNGV. CDR3 sequence reads: CASSVRDRGYYGYTF. The CDR3 DNA follows: TGTGCCAGCAGCGTCAGGGACCGAGGATACTATGGCTACACCTTC.

The rearrangement links TRBV3-2 to TRBJ2-5. TRBV3-2 is a known pseudogene. The CDR3 contains 16 residues. The CDR3 DNA is TGTGCCATTAACGAGTTTCCCCAAACAGCAAAAGAGACCCAGTACTTC. This sequence encodes CAINEFPQTAKETQYF.

This clonotype was detected ten times or more. The chain combines TRBV7-2 with TRBJ1-1; 7 bases line up with TRBD1. CDR3 length equals 14 residues. CDR1 is SGHTA, CDR2 FQGNSA, per germline. V shed 3 bases and J 0 bases; nucleotides not matched to a gene: 1. The CDR3 coding sequence is TGTGCCAGCAGCTTCAGGGGGGTGAACACTGAAGCTTTCTTT. Protein sequence: CASSFRGVNTEAFF.